The TCR beta chain described here comes from a study of OX40 agonist ivuxolimab in advanced cancers. The protocol was immunoSEQ multiplex PCR, while the TCRdb copy is restricted to in-frame clones and leaves out a portion. This table holds some 17,000 clones, 80% found once. Germline-derived CDR1 and CDR2 are MGHDK and SYGVNS. V was clipped by 1 base and J by 7 bases, with 10 bases between them. The CDR3 totals 13 residues. The starting material was CD4+ or CD8+ T cells sorted from blood, obtained in a trial of the OX40 agonist ivuxolimab. This receptor was identified in an adult with an advanced solid tumor such as melanoma, head and neck, liver or kidney cancer. The chain carries TRBV25-1 and TRBJ1-2, with D unclear. CDR3 in amino acids: CASSESFGGGYTF. Here the CDR3 DNA reads TGTGCCAGCAGTGAATCGTTTGGAGGTGGCTACACCTTC.